These 5 T cell receptor beta chains share one sample of origin, sequenced in a study of blood T cells in healthy people across ages. Primers used in a second PCR of roughly 7 to 11 cycles were a sample-barcoded 5' primer and a J-beta primer mix. TCRdb re-analysed the 5' RACE reads in MiXCR, keeping a single row per CDR3 protein. Among a few hundred thousand distinct CDR3 sequences listed, approximately 51% were seen once. The sequenced material came from blood. Receptors were obtained from a man aged 60 to 69 in good health.

The rearrangement links TRBV20-1 to TRBJ1-1, with 7 bases that match TRBD1. The CDR3 runs to 16 residues. Per germline, CDR1 DFQATT and CDR2 SNEGSKA (reference sequence). The J segment lost 7 bases and the V segment lost 0 bases, leaving 14 bases of the junction unmatched. CDR3 protein: CSARDLSTGRTGEAFF. The CDR3 bases are TGCAGTGCTAGAGATCTTTCGACAGGGAGAACGGGTGAAGCTTTCTTT.

The sample holds a few counts of this clonotype. The chain recombines TRBV28 with TRBJ2-7; 9 nucleotides agree with TRBD1. The V segment lost 1 base and the J segment 12 bases; nucleotides outside the gene matches: 4. Germline CDR1 MDHEN, CDR2 SYDVKM. The CDR3 consists of 12 residues. CDR3 coding DNA: TGTGCCAGCAGTTTATTCGGGACAGGGTTGTACTTC. It yields the protein CASSLFGTGLYF.

V usage is TRBV28 and J usage is TRBJ2-3; 11 nucleotides align to TRBD2. The CDR3 spans 17 residues. V shed 6 bases and J 1 base; nucleotides not matched to a gene: 9. From germline, CDR1 is MDHEN and CDR2 SYDVKM. CDR3 in DNA: TGTGCCAGCAGGAAATTAGCGGGAGGGTCCCGCACAGATACGCAGTATTTT. Amino acid sequence: CASRKLAGGSRTDTQYF.

This sequence joins TRBV12-3 or TRBV12-4 and TRBJ2-5; 8 nucleotides align to TRBD2. CDR3 length equals 15 residues. V was clipped by 6 bases and J by 5 bases; unmatched bases: 11. CDR3 bases: TGTGCCAGCAGCCGCCGGGAGGGGCCGCGTGAGACCCAGTACTTC. This codes for CASSRREGPRETQYF.

The chain uses TRBV6-5 and TRBJ2-7, with 7 nucleotides matching TRBD2. Germline V gene sequence: CDR1 MNHEY, CDR2 SVGAGI. After removal of 11 bases from V and 0 bases from J, the junction contained 10 bases not matched to a gene. The CDR3 is made up of 14 amino acids. The CDR3 loop reads CAPGASGSSYEQYF. The CDR3 nucleotides are TGTGCCCCCGGGGCTAGCGGCAGCTCCTACGAGCAGTACTTC.